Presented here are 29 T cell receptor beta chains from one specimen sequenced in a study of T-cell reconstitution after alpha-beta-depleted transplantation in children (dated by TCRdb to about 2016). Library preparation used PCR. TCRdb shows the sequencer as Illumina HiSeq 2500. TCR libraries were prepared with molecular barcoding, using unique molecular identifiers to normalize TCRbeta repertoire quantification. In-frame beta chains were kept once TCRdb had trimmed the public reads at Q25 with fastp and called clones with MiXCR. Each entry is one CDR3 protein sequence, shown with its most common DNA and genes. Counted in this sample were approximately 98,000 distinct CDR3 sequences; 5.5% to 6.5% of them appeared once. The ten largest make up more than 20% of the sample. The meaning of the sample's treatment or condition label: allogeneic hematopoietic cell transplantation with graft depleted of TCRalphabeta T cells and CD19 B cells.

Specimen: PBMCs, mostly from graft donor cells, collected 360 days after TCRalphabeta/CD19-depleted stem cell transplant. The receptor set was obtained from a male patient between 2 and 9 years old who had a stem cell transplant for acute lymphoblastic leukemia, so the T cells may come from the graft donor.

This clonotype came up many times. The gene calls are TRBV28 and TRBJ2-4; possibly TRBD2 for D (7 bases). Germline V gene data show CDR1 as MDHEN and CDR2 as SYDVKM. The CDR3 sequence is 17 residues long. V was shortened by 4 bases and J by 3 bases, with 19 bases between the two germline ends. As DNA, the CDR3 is TGTGCCAGCAGTTACTCCGGGGGGCGCATAGGCAAAAACATTCAGTACTTC. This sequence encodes CASSYSGGRIGKNIQYF.

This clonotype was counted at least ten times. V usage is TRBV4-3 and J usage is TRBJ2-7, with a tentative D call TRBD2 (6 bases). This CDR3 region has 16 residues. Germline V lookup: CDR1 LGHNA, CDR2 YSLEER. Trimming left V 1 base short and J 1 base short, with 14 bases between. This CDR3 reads CASSQGVGGVSYEQYF. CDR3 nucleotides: TGCGCCAGCAGCCAAGGCGTGGGGGGAGTATCCTACGAGCAGTACTTC.

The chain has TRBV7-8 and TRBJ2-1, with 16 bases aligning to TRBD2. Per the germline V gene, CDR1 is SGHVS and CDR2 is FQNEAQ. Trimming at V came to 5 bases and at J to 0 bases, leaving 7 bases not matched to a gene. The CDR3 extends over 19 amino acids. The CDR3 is CASSPGLAGGPSSYNEQFF. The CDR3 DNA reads TGTGCCAGCAGCCCGGGACTAGCGGGAGGGCCGAGCTCCTACAATGAGCAGTTCTTC.

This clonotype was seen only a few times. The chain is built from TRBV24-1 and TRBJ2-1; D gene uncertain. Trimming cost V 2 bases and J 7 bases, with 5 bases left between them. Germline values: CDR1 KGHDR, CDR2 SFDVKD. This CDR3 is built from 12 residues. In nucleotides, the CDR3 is TGTGCCACCAGTGATTCGCGGAATGAGCAGTTCTTC. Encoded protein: CATSDSRNEQFF.

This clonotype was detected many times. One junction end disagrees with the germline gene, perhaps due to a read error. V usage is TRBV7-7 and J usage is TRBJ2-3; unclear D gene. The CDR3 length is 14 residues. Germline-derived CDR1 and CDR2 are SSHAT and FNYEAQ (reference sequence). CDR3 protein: CASSPIFYTDTQYF. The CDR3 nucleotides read TGTGCTAGCAGCCCAATATTTTACACAGATACGCAGTATTTT.

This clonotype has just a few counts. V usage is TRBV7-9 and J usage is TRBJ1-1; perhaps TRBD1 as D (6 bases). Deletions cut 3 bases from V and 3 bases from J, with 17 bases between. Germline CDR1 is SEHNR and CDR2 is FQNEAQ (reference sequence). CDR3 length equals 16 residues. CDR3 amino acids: CASSFSPIRGDTEAFF. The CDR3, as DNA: TGTGCCAGCAGCTTTTCACCAATCAGGGGTGACACTGAAGCTTTCTTT. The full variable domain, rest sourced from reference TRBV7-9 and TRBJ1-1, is DTGVSQNPRHKITKRGQNVTFRCDPISEHNRLYWYRQTLGQGPEFLTYFQNEAQLEKSRLLSDRFSAERPKGSFSTLEIQRTEQGDSAMYLCASSFSPIRGDTEAFFGQGTRLTVV.

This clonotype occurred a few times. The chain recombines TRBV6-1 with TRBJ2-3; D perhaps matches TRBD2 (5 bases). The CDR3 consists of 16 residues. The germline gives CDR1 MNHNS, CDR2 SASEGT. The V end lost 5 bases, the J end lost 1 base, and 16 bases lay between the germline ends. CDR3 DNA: TGTGCCAGCAGTCCCCTCTGGGGAGCGGGCACAGATACGCAGTATTTT. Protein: CASSPLWGAGTDTQYF.

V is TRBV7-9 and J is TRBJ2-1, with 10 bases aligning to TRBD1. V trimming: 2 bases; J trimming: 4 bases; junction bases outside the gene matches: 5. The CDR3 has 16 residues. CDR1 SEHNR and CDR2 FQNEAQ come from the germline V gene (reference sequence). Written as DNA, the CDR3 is TGTGCCAGCAGCTTAAGGGACAGGGGTCGGTACAATGAGCAGTTCTTC. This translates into CASSLRDRGRYNEQFF.

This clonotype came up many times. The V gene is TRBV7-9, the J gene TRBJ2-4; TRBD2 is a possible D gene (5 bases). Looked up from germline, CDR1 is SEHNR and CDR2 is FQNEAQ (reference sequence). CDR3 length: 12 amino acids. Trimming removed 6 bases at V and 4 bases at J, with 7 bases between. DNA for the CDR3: TGTGCCAGCAGAGGCGGGAAAAACATTCAGTACTTC. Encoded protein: CASRGGKNIQYF. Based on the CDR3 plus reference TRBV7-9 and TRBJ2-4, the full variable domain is DTGVSQNPRHKITKRGQNVTFRCDPISEHNRLYWYRQTLGQGPEFLTYFQNEAQLEKSRLLSDRFSAERPKGSFSTLEIQRTEQGDSAMYLCASRGGKNIQYFGAGTRLSVL.

CDR3 DNA: TGTGCCAGCAACCGCACGCAACGGGCCTACGAGCAGTACTTC. This encodes CASNRTQRAYEQYF. The chain has TRBV27 and TRBJ2-7; D call uncertain. Trimming shortened V by 7 bases and J by 2 bases, and 15 bases separated the two germline ends. This CDR3 is built from 14 residues. Germline CDR1 is MNHEY and CDR2 is SMNVEV (reference sequence).

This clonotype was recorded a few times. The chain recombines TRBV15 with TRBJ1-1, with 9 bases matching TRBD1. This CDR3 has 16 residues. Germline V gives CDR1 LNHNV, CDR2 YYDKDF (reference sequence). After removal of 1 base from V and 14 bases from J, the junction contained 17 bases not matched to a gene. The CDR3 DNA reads TGTGCCACCAGCAGAGGGAGGGAATGGACAGGGGTCCCAGGATTCTTT. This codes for CATSRGREWTGVPGFF.

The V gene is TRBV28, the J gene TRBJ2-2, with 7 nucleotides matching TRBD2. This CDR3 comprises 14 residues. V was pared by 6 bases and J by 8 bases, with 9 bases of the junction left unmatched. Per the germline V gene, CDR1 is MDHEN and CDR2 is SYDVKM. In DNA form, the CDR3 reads TGTGCCAGCAGCCTCGGACTAGAGGAGGGGGAGCTGTTTTTT. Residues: CASSLGLEEGELFF.

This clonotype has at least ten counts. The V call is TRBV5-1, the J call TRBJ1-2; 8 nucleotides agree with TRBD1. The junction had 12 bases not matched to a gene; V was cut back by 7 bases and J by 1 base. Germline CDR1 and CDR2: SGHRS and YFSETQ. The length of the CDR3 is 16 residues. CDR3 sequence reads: CASDFRDRHLNYGYTF. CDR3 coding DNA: TGCGCCAGCGACTTCCGGGACAGGCACCTTAACTATGGCTACACCTTC.

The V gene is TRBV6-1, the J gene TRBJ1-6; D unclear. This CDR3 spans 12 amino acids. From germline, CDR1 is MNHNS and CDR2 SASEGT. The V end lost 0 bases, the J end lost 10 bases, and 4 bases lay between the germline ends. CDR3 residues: CASSEAWSPLHF. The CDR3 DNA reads TGTGCCAGCAGTGAAGCTTGGTCACCCCTCCACTTT.

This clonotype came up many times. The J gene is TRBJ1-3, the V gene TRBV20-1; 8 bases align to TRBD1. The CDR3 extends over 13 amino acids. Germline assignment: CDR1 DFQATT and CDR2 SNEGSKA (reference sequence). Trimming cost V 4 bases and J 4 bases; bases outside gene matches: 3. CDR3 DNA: TGCAGTGCTATGACAGGGGCAGGAAACACCATATATTTT. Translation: CSAMTGAGNTIYF.

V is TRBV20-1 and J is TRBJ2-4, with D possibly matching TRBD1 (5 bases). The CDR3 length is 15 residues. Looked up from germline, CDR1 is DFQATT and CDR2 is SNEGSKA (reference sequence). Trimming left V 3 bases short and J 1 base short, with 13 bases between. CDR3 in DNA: TGCAGTGCTAGGTGGCGTCGACAGGCCAAAAACATTCAGTACTTC. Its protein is CSARWRRQAKNIQYF.

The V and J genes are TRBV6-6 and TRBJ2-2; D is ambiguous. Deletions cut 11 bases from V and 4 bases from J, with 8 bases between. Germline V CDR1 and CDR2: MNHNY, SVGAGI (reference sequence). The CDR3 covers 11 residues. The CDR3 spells CALQVTGELFF. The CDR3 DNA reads TGTGCCCTCCAGGTCACCGGGGAGCTGTTTTTT.

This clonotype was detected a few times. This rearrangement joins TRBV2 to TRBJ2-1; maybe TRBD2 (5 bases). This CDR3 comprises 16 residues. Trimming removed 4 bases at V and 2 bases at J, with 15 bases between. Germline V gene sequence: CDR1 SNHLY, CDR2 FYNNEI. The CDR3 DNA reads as TGTGCCAGCAGTGTTTCTCTCGCGAGGGCCTACAATGAGCAGTTCTTC. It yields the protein CASSVSLARAYNEQFF.

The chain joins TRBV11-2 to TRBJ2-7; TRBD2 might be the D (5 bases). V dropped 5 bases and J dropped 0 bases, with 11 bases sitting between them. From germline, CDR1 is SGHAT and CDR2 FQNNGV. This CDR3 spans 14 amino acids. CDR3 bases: TGTGCCAGCAGCGCCACTAGGAGCTCCTACGAGCAGTACTTC. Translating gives CASSATRSSYEQYF. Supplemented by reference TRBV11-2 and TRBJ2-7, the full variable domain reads EAGVAQSPRYKIIEKRQSVAFWCNPISGHATLYWYQQILGQGPKLLIQFQNNGVVDDSQLPKDRFSAERLKGVDSTLKIQPAKLEDSAVYLCASSATRSSYEQYFGPGTRLTVT.

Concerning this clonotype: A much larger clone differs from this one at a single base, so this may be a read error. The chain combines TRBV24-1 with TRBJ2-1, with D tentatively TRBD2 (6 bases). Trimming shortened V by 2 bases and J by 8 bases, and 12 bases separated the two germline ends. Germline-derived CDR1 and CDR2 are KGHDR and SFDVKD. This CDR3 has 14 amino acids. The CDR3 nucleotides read TGTGCCACCAGTGATTCCGGGGGTTTGGATGAGCAGTTCTTC. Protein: CATSDSGGLDEQFF.

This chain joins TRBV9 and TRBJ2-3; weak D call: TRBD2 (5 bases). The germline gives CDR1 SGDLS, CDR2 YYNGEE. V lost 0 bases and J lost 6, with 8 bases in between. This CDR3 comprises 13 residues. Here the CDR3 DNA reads TGTGCCAGCAGCGTAGCTACGGGGGATACGCAGTATTTT. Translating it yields CASSVATGDTQYF.

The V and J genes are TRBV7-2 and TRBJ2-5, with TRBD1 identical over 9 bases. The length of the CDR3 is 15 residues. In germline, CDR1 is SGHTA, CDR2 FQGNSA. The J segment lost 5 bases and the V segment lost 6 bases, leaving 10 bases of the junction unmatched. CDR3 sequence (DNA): TGTGCCAGCAGTTCTATTACAGGGGGCGCGGAGACCCAGTACTTC. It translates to CASSSITGGAETQYF.

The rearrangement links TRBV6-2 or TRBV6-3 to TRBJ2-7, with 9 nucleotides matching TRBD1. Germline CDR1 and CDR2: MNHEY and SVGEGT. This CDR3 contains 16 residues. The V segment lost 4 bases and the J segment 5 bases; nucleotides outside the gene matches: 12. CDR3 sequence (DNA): TGTGCCAGCAGTTTCTGGACAGGGGCGTCGTCCGACGAGCAGTACTTC. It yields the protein CASSFWTGASSDEQYF.

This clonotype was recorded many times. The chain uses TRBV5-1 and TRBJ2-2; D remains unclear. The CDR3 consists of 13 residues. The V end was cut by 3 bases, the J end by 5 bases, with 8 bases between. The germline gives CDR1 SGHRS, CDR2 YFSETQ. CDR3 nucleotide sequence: TGCGCCAGCAGCTACCTAGGGACCGGGGAGCTGTTTTTT. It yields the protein CASSYLGTGELFF.

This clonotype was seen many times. This CDR3 reads CASSQGTVAYEQYF. The CDR3, as DNA: TGCGCCAGCAGCCAGGGGACAGTAGCCTACGAGCAGTACTTC. The chain joins TRBV4-3 to TRBJ2-7; 7 bases are shared with TRBD1. Trimming removed 3 bases from V and 2 bases from J; junction bases left unmatched: 4. Looked up from germline, CDR1 is LGHNA and CDR2 is YSLEER. CDR3 length: 14 residues.

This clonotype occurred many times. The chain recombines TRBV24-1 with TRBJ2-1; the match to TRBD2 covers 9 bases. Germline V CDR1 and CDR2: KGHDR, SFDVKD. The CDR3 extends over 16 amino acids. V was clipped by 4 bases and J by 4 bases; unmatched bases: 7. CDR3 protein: CATSERAGGLYNEQFF. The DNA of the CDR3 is TGTGCCACCAGTGAAAGAGCGGGGGGTCTATACAATGAGCAGTTCTTC.

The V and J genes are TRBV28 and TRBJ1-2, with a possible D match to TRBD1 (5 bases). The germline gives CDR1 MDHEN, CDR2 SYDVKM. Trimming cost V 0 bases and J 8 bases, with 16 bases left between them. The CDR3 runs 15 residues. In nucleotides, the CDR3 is TGTGCCAGCAGTTTATGGGCCGGGGGGGGTGAAGGCTACACCTTC. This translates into CASSLWAGGGEGYTF.

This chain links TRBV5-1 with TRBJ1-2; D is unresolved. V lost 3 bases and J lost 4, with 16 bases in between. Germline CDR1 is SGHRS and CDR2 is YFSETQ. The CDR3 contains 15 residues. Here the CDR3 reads CASSSSWLDPYGYTF. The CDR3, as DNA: TGCGCCAGCAGCTCCTCGTGGTTGGACCCCTATGGCTACACCTTC.

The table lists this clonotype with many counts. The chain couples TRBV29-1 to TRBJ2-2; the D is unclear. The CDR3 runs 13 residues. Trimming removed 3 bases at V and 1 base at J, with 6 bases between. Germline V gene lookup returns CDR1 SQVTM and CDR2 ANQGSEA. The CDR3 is CSVDLRNTGELFF. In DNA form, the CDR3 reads TGCAGCGTTGACTTGCGGAACACCGGGGAGCTGTTTTTT.